Following are 32 T cell receptor beta chains from one sample sequenced in a study of T cell clonality in common variable immunodeficiency. Using immunoSEQ multiplex PCR, the repertoire was profiled, and TCRdb retains in-frame clones only, with some absent. The sample lists some 27,000 clones, none appearing once, the ten largest making up approximately 3%. Antigens of these TCRs are unknown. Study outcomes and limitations: In common variable immunodeficiency, TCR beta chains reportedly carried fewer deletions and N-nucleotide insertions.

Sequenced sample: peripheral blood mononuclear cells. The receptor set was obtained from a human donor with common variable immunodeficiency.

Note on this clone: The DNA ends 3 residues before the CDR3 does, and the rest of the CDR3 is filled in from the germline J gene. The gene calls are TRBV2 and TRBJ2-5; no clear D gene. This CDR3 has 11 residues. CDR1 is SNHLY, CDR2 FYNNEI, per germline. Trimming shortened V by 7 bases and J by 5 bases, and 8 bases separated the two germline ends. CDR3: CASTFGETQYF. The DNA read from the CDR3 is TGTGCCAGCACCTTCGGGGAGACC.

Comment on this clone: Read sequence stops 3 residues before the CDR3 end, and the germline J gene provides the missing end. The V and J genes are TRBV7-8 and TRBJ2-7; TRBD1 is a possible D gene (5 bases). The V and J ends lost 1 base and 2 bases respectively, with 12 bases between them. The CDR3 has 15 amino acids. Germline CDR1 SGHVS, CDR2 FQNEAQ. Partial CDR3 DNA: TGTGCCAGCAGCTTAGGGGTTAGGGGCACCTACGAG. Encoded protein: CASSLGVRGTYE. The full CDR3 is CASSLGVRGTYEQYF.

This clone is judged medium-sized (0.01 to 0.1%). The read finishes 3 residues shy of the CDR3 end, and the germline J gene is used to complete it. The chain combines TRBV19 with TRBJ1-1; perhaps TRBD1 as D (5 bases). V was cut by 3 bases and J by 4 bases, with 15 bases left in between. The CDR3 totals 15 residues. The germline gives CDR1 LNHDA, CDR2 SQIVND (reference sequence). The sequenced CDR3 bases are TGTGCCAGTAGTATGTCTTCTGGGGGGTTCACTGAA. This translates into CASSMSSGGFTE. The complete CDR3 sequence is CASSMSSGGFTEAFF. Based on the CDR3 plus reference TRBV19 and TRBJ1-1, the full variable domain is DGGITQSPKYLFRKEGQNVTLSCEQNLNHDAMYWYRQDPGQGLRLIYYSQIVNDFQKGDIAEGYSVSREKKESFPLTVTSAQKNPTAFYLCASSMSSGGFTEAFFGQGTRLTVV.

In this sample, this clone turned up a few times. CDR3 amino acids: CASSWRGIAGNTIYF. Partial CDR3 DNA: TGTGCCAGTAGTTGGAGGGGGATTGCTGGAAACACC. The rearrangement uses TRBV19 and TRBJ1-3, with a tentative D call TRBD1 (6 bases). The CDR3 end falls 3 residues outside the read, so it is completed with the germline J gene. Germline CDR1 reads LNHDA; CDR2 reads SQIVND (reference sequence). V gave up 5 bases and J gave up 2 bases, with 13 bases separating them. The CDR3 runs to 15 residues.

This clone was found many times. The read finishes 3 residues shy of the CDR3 end, and the germline J gene is used to complete it. The chain carries TRBV10-2 and TRBJ2-3; D possibly corresponds to TRBD2 (6 bases). V shed 4 bases and J shed 4 bases, with 9 bases lying between them. CDR1 WSHSY and CDR2 SAAADI come from the germline V gene. This CDR3 has 13 amino acids. CDR3 bases read: TGCGCCAGCAGTGGGGGGGTGGCAGATACG. The encoded protein is CASSGGVADT. The CDR3 as a whole reads CASSGGVADTQYF.

This clone was observed a handful of times. Read sequence stops 3 residues before the CDR3 end, and the germline J gene provides the missing end. The V and J genes are TRBV19 and TRBJ1-1; 8 bases agree with TRBD1. Losses at the gene ends were 5 bases for V and 0 bases for J; bases not matched to a gene: 5. Per germline, CDR1 LNHDA and CDR2 SQIVND (reference sequence). The CDR3 is made up of 15 amino acids. The sequenced CDR3 bases are TGTGCCAGTAGTCCCGGGACAGGATTGAACACTGAA. Translating gives CASSPGTGLNTE. The whole CDR3 region reads CASSPGTGLNTEAFF.

A word on this clone: The read terminates 3 residues before the CDR3 end, so the remaining end is supplied by the germline J gene. This rearrangement joins TRBV7-6 to TRBJ2-3; 14 bases fit TRBD2. V shed 5 bases and J 4 bases; nucleotides not matched to a gene: 5. The CDR3 contains 16 residues. Germline V gene data show CDR1 as SGHVS and CDR2 as FNYEAQ. Incomplete CDR3 DNA: TGTGCCAGCAGCAGTGGACTAGCGGGGGGCCCAGATACG. It translates to CASSSGLAGGPDT. The entire CDR3 protein reads CASSSGLAGGPDTQYF.

This clone was observed a handful of times. The read falls 3 residues short of the CDR3 end, and the missing part is taken from the germline J gene. The genes are TRBV2 and TRBJ1-5, with D maybe TRBD1 (6 bases). CDR3 length: 15 amino acids. The V end was cut by 6 bases, the J end by 2 bases, with 14 bases between. The germline V gene encodes CDR1 SNHLY and CDR2 FYNNEI. The chain's CDR3 is CASRSPGVGNQPQHF. The DNA read from the CDR3 is TGTGCCAGCAGGTCCCCAGGGGTGGGCAATCAGCCC.

In its sample, this clone was seen a few times. With the read ending 3 residues before the CDR3 end, the germline J gene is used to fill in that end. V usage is TRBV7-2 and J usage is TRBJ1-5; no clear D gene. Germline V CDR1 and CDR2: SGHTA, FQGNSA. The CDR3 is 13 amino acids. Trimming left V 5 bases short and J 5 bases short, with 10 bases between. The covered CDR3 bases are TGTGCCAGCAGCGAGAGTGGCTATCAGCCC. It translates to CASSESGYQP. The complete CDR3 protein is CASSESGYQPQHF.

This clone showed up just a few times. The DNA ends 3 residues before the CDR3 does, and the rest of the CDR3 is filled in from the germline J gene. J is TRBJ1-1 and V is TRBV2; 9 nucleotides agree with TRBD1. The CDR3 covers 14 residues. The ends lost 9 bases at V and 5 bases at J; junction bases unmatched: 10. Germline-derived CDR1 and CDR2 are SNHLY and FYNNEI. The sequenced CDR3 bases are TGTGCCAGATCAGCACAGGGGGCAGGGACTGAA. It translates to CARSAQGAGTE. The whole CDR3 protein reads CARSAQGAGTEAFF. The variable domain in full, with the rest retrieved from reference TRBV2 and TRBJ1-1, is EPEVTQTPSHQVTQMGQEVILRCVPISNHLYFYWYRQILGQKVEFLVSFYNNEISEKSEIFDDQFSVERPDGSNFTLKIRSTKLEDSAMYFCARSAQGAGTEAFFGQGTRLTVV.

This clone was picked up many times. The CDR3: CSARGGLYEQYF. Incomplete CDR3 DNA: TGCAGTGCTAGAGGGGGACTCTACGAG. The gene calls are TRBV20-1 and TRBJ2-7, with D possibly TRBD2 on 6 matching bases. The CDR3 end is not reached by the read, which stops 3 residues before it; the germline J gene fills it in. Germline CDR1 DFQATT, CDR2 SNEGSKA (reference sequence). V shed 1 base and J shed 3 bases, with 7 bases lying between them. The CDR3 has 12 amino acids.

This clone was observed many times. The CDR3 end is not reached by the read, which stops 3 residues before it; the germline J gene fills it in. The chain combines TRBV7-3 with TRBJ2-1; 12 bases line up with TRBD2. There are 15 residues in the CDR3. J was trimmed by 7 bases and V by 5 bases; bases with no gene match: 6. In germline, CDR1 is SGHTA, CDR2 FQGTGA. CDR3: CASSPSGGADNEQFF. The covered CDR3 bases are TGTGCCAGCAGCCCTAGCGGGGGGGCCGATAATGAG.

In the case of this clone: The CDR3 end is not reached by the read, which stops 3 residues before it; the germline J gene fills it in. This chain uses TRBV19 with TRBJ2-3; 8 nucleotides match TRBD1. After removal of 2 bases from V and 2 bases from J, the junction contained 6 bases not matched to a gene. This CDR3 has 16 residues. CDR1 is LNHDA and CDR2 is SQIVND in the germline V gene (reference sequence). CDR3 bases read: TGTGCCAGTAGTATATTAGGGGGACAGGCCACAGATACG. It yields the protein CASSILGGQATDT. The whole CDR3 protein reads CASSILGGQATDTQYF.

A note on this clone: The read finishes 3 residues shy of the CDR3 end, and the germline J gene is used to complete it. The J gene is TRBJ2-3, the V gene TRBV7-9; 8 nucleotides line up with TRBD2. The germline V gene encodes CDR1 SEHNR and CDR2 FQNEAQ (reference sequence). There are 15 residues in the CDR3. With 5 bases clipped from V and 2 bases from J, the junction kept 6 bases outside the gene matches. CDR3 loop: CASSQSGGHTDTQYF. Partial CDR3 DNA: TGTGCCAGCAGCCAGAGCGGGGGCCACACAGATACG. The entire variable domain, with the rest obtained from reference TRBV7-9 and TRBJ2-3, is as follows: DTGVSQNPRHKITKRGQNVTFRCDPISEHNRLYWYRQTLGQGPEFLTYFQNEAQLEKSRLLSDRFSAERPKGSFSTLEIQRTEQGDSAMYLCASSQSGGHTDTQYFGPGTRLTVL.

With regard to this clone: The read halts 3 residues ahead of the CDR3 end, with the missing end drawn from the germline J gene. The chain links TRBV19 to TRBJ2-1, with D maybe TRBD1 (5 bases). V shed 7 bases and J shed 3 bases, with 16 bases lying between them. The germline V gene has CDR1 LNHDA and CDR2 SQIVND (reference sequence). The CDR3 covers 15 residues. The CDR3 spells CASTPNRQHYNEQFF. The CDR3 bases that were read are TGTGCCAGTACCCCAAATCGACAGCACTACAATGAG. Filled out from reference TRBV19 and TRBJ2-1, the complete variable domain reads DGGITQSPKYLFRKEGQNVTLSCEQNLNHDAMYWYRQDPGQGLRLIYYSQIVNDFQKGDIAEGYSVSREKKESFPLTVTSAQKNPTAFYLCASTPNRQHYNEQFFGPGTRLTVL.

This clone was recorded a few times. Read data end 3 residues before the CDR3 end; the end is taken from the germline J gene. The chain combines TRBV19 with TRBJ1-1; TRBD1 agrees at 10 bases. The germline V gene has CDR1 LNHDA and CDR2 SQIVND (reference sequence). The CDR3 is made up of 14 amino acids. The CDR3 protein is CASRNPDRGLGAFF. The covered CDR3 bases are TGTGCCAGTAGGAATCCCGACAGGGGGCTGGGG. Together with reference TRBV19 and TRBJ1-1, the CDR3 gives the full variable domain: DGGITQSPKYLFRKEGQNVTLSCEQNLNHDAMYWYRQDPGQGLRLIYYSQIVNDFQKGDIAEGYSVSREKKESFPLTVTSAQKNPTAFYLCASRNPDRGLGAFFGQGTRLTVV.

This clone has a handful of counts. CDR3 in amino acids: CASSRTSGANVLTF. The sequenced CDR3 bases are TGTGCCAGTAGTCGGACTTCTGGGGCCAACGTC. This rearrangement joins TRBV19 to TRBJ2-6; possible D gene TRBD2, 5 bases. Coverage ceases 3 residues before the CDR3 finishes, and the germline J gene fills in the end. The CDR3 sequence is 14 residues long. Germline V gives CDR1 LNHDA, CDR2 SQIVND (reference sequence). The germline V and J ends were trimmed by 5 bases and 1 base, with 6 bases remaining between them.

As for this clone: The CDR3 end falls 3 residues outside the read, so it is completed with the germline J gene. V is TRBV10-2 and J is TRBJ1-2, with 8 bases fitting TRBD1. Looked up from germline, CDR1 is WSHSY and CDR2 is SAAADI. This CDR3 is built from 14 residues. V dropped 4 bases and J dropped 1; count of bases not matched to a gene: 2. The CDR3 here is CASSGQGNNYGYTF. Partial CDR3 DNA: TGCGCCAGCAGTGGACAGGGGAATAACTATGGC.

This clone occurred many times. The read halts 3 residues ahead of the CDR3 end, with the missing end drawn from the germline J gene. This chain joins TRBV7-9 and TRBJ2-7, with D possibly TRBD1 on 5 matching bases. The CDR3 covers 14 residues. Germline V gene lookup returns CDR1 SEHNR and CDR2 FQNEAQ (reference sequence). Between the trimmed V and J ends, which lost 5 bases and 3 bases, there was a span of 14 bases. This chain's CDR3 is CASSPPIQGYEQYF. CDR3 DNA, as far as it was read: TGTGCCAGCAGCCCACCAATCCAGGGCTACGAG.

Of note for this clone: The read is 3 residues too short to cover the CDR3 end, so that end is filled in from the germline J gene. This chain connects TRBV2 to TRBJ1-1; D remains unclear. The CDR3 contains 12 residues. The germline V gene encodes CDR1 SNHLY and CDR2 FYNNEI. Incomplete CDR3 DNA: TGTGCCAGCAGTGTTTATGGCTCGGGG. It encodes CASSVYGSG. From start to end, the CDR3 is CASSVYGSGAFF.

This clone was seen a handful of times. The read is 3 residues too short to cover the CDR3 end, so that end is filled in from the germline J gene. The rearrangement joins TRBV19 to TRBJ2-2, with 14 bases matching TRBD2. This CDR3 is built from 15 residues. Germline V gene data show CDR1 as LNHDA and CDR2 as SQIVND (reference sequence). The DNA read from the CDR3 is TGTGCCAGTAGTATCCTGACTAGCGGGGGGGAAAGG. This sequence encodes CASSILTSGGER. The whole CDR3 sequence reads CASSILTSGGERLFF.

As concerns this clone: The read ends 3 residues shy of where the CDR3 ends; the end is completed using the germline J gene. The sample holds other DNA sequences that translate to the same CDR3. The chain links TRBV18 to TRBJ2-7; 13 nucleotides agree with TRBD2. There are 16 residues in the CDR3. Germline CDR1 and CDR2: KGHSH and LQKENI. Trimming took 6 bases from V and 2 from J; bases not matched to a gene: 7. Partial CDR3 DNA: TGTGCCAGCTCTCTATTAACTAGCGGGGGGGCCTACGAG. Amino acids: CASSLLTSGGAYE. The entire CDR3 protein reads CASSLLTSGGAYEQYF.

Remarks on this clone: The CDR3 end lies 3 residues beyond the end of the read and is filled in from the germline J gene. This chain links TRBV30 with TRBJ2-1; 8 nucleotides line up with TRBD1. The germline V gene has CDR1 GTSNPN and CDR2 SVGIG (reference sequence). This CDR3 region has 11 residues. After removal of 8 bases from V and 7 bases from J, the junction contained 4 bases not matched to a gene. The covered CDR3 bases are TGTGCCGGCAACAGGGGGAATGAG. Protein sequence: CAGNRGNE. The full CDR3 is CAGNRGNEQFF.

On this clone itself: The CDR3 end lies 3 residues beyond the end of the read and is filled in from the germline J gene. The rearrangement joins TRBV6-7 to TRBJ1-1, with unresolved D. TRBV6-7 is noted as an ORF with a role that remains uncertain. V was trimmed by 0 bases and J by 1 base, leaving 9 bases between them. This CDR3 is 15 amino acids long. Incomplete CDR3 DNA: TGTGCCAGCAGTTACTCTGGCAGGAGGAACACTGAA. Amino acids: CASSYSGRRNTE. Given in full, the CDR3 is CASSYSGRRNTEAFF.

Points on this clone: The observed sequence ends 3 residues before the CDR3 terminus, with the missing tail filled in from the germline J gene. The chain employs TRBV6-2 or TRBV6-3 and TRBJ2-2; 8 bases match TRBD2. Trimming removed 5 bases from V and 4 bases from J; junction bases left unmatched: 6. CDR1 MNHEY and CDR2 SVGEGT come from the germline V gene. This CDR3 is 15 amino acids long. The CDR3 loop reads CASSALAGGTGELFF. The sequenced part of the CDR3 DNA is TGTGCCAGCAGTGCCCTAGCGGGTGGCACCGGGGAG.

There are a few counts of this clone. The read stops 3 residues short of the end of the CDR3; the missing end is completed from the germline J gene. The rearrangement uses TRBV2 and TRBJ2-2; TRBD1 matches 7 bases. The CDR3 has 14 residues. Per the germline V gene, CDR1 is SNHLY and CDR2 is FYNNEI. J gave up 2 bases and V 7 bases, and 4 bases lay outside the gene matches. The CDR3 sequence: CASTRQGNTGELFF. The covered CDR3 bases are TGTGCCAGCACCCGACAGGGTAACACCGGGGAG.

This clone was found a few times. The sequence runs out 3 residues before the end of the CDR3; the remainder is reconstructed from the germline J gene. This chain uses TRBV6-1 with TRBJ2-3; 9 bases agree with TRBD2. Germline CDR1 and CDR2: MNHNS and SASEGT. Trimming at V came to 2 bases and at J to 1 base, leaving 10 bases not matched to a gene. This CDR3 region has 18 residues. CDR3 protein: CASSEIGGRLAGTDTQYF. The CDR3 DNA, read in part, is TGTGCCAGCAGTGAAATTGGGGGGAGACTAGCGGGCACAGATACG.

This clone appeared many times. The observed sequence ends 3 residues before the CDR3 terminus, with the missing tail filled in from the germline J gene. The chain joins TRBV29-1 to TRBJ1-1; TRBD1 matches 7 bases. The CDR3 has 14 amino acids. Trimming removed 7 bases from V and 2 bases from J; junction bases left unmatched: 10. Germline CDR1 is SQVTM and CDR2 is ANQGSEA. This chain's CDR3 is CSAPGQLRNTEAFF. CDR3 DNA, as far as it was read: TGCAGCGCCCCGGGACAGCTTCGAAACACTGAA.

This clone was recorded many times. The CDR3 extends 3 residues past the end of the read, so its final part is completed from the germline J gene. This chain joins TRBV29-1 and TRBJ2-6; D remains ambiguous. V lost 2 bases to trimming and J lost 0 bases, with 5 bases between them. The CDR3 has 14 residues. Per germline, CDR1 SQVTM and CDR2 ANQGSEA. CDR3 DNA (partial): TGCAGCGTTGAACGGGTCTCTGGGGCCAACGTC. This sequence encodes CSVERVSGANV. The full CDR3 reads CSVERVSGANVLTF. Filled out from reference TRBV29-1 and TRBJ2-6, the complete variable domain reads SAVISQKPSRDICQRGTSLTIQCQVDSQVTMMFWYRQQPGQSLTLIATANQGSEATYESGFVIDKFPISRPNLTFSTLTVSNMSPEDSSIYLCSVERVSGANVLTFGAGSRLTVL.

CDR3 DNA (partial): TGTGCCAGCAGTGAAGCGCTTGGGGCCAACTATGGC. This sequence encodes CASSEALGANYG. The complete CDR3 reads CASSEALGANYGYTF. The chain has TRBV2 and TRBJ1-2; D may be TRBD1 (5 bases). The read terminates 3 residues ahead of where the CDR3 ends, so the germline J gene completes it. The germline V and J ends were trimmed by 0 bases and 2 bases, with 10 bases remaining between them. The length of the CDR3 is 15 residues. Germline V gene sequence: CDR1 SNHLY, CDR2 FYNNEI.

In its sample, this clone was seen a few times. The CDR3 here is CASSLTGEGNTEAFF. Incomplete CDR3 DNA: TGTGCCAGCAGCTTGACAGGGGAAGGAAACACTGAA. This chain connects TRBV7-9 to TRBJ1-1, with 8 bases lining up with TRBD1. The CDR3 end lies 3 residues beyond the end of the read and is filled in from the germline J gene. V lost 3 bases to trimming and J lost 2 bases; unmatched junction nucleotides: 5. CDR1 SEHNR and CDR2 FQNEAQ come from the germline V gene (reference sequence). The CDR3 runs to 15 residues.

Only a few counts were recorded for this clone. The read terminates 3 residues ahead of where the CDR3 ends, so the germline J gene completes it. This chain links TRBV6-1 with TRBJ2-7, with TRBD1 matching over 7 bases. CDR1 MNHNS and CDR2 SASEGT come from the germline V gene. CDR3 length equals 13 residues. Unmatched junction bases numbered 3, after V lost 4 bases and J lost 3 bases. This CDR3 reads CASSGSGGYEQYF. CDR3 DNA, as far as it was read: TGTGCCAGCAGTGGATCAGGGGGCTACGAG.